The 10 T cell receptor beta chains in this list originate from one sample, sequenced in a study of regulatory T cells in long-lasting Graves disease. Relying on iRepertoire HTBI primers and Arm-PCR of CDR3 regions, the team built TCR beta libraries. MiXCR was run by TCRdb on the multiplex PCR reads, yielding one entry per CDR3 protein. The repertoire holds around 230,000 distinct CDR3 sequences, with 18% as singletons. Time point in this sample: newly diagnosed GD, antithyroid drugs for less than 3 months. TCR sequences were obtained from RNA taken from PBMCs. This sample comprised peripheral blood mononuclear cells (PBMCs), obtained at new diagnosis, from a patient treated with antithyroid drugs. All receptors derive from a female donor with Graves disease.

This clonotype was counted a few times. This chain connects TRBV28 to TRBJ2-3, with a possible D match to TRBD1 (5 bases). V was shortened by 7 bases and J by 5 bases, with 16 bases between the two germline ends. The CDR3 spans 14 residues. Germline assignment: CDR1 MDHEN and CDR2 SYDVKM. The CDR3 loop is CASTPPGQRDTQYF. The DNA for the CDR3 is TGTGCCAGCACCCCCCCCGGACAAAGAGATACGCAGTATTTT.

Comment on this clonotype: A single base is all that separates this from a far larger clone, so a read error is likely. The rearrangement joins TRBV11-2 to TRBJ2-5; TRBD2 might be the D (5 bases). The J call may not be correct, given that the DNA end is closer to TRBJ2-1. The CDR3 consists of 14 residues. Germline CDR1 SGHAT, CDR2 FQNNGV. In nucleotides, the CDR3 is TGTGCCAGCAGCCCGACCGAGGGTGGGAATGAGCAGTTCTTC. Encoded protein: CASSPTEGGNEQFF.

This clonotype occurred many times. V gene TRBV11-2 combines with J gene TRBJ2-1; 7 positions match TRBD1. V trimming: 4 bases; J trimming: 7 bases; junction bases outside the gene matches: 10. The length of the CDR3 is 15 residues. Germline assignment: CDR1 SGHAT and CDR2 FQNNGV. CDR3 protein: CASSSSTGSGNEQFF. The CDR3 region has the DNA TGTGCCAGCAGCTCTTCGACAGGGTCCGGAAATGAGCAGTTCTTC.

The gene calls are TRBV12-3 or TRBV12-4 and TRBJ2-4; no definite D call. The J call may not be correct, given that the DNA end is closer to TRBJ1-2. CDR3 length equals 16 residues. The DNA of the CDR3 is TGTGCCAGCAGTGATTTCCCATTGACGAAGGCAAAGGGCTACACCTTC. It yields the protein CASSDFPLTKAKGYTF.

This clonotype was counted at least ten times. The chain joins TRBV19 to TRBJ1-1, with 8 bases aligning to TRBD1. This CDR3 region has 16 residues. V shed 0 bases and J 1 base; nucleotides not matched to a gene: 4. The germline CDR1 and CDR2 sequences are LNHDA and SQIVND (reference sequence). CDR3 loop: CASSIDRTGTNTEAFF. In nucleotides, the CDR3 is TGTGCCAGTAGTATAGACCGGACAGGGACGAACACTGAAGCTTTCTTT.

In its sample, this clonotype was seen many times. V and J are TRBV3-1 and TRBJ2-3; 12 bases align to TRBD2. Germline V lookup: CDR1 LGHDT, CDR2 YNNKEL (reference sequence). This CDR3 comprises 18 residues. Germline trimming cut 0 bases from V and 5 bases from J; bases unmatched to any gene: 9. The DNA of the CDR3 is TGTGCCAGCAGCCAAGATCCCGTCCTAGCGGGAGGGAGAGATACGCAGTATTTT. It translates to CASSQDPVLAGGRDTQYF.

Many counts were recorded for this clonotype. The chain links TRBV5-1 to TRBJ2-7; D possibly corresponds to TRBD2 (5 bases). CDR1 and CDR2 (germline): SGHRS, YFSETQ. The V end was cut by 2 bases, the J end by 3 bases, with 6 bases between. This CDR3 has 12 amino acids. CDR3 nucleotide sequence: TGCGCCAGCAGCTTTACTAGCTACGAGCAGTACTTC. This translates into CASSFTSYEQYF.

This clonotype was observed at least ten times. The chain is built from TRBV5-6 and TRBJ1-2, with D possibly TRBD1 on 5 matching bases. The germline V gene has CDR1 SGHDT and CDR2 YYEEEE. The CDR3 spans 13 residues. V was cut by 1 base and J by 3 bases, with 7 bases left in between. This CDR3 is CASSLRGYYGYTF. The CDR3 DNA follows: TGTGCCAGCAGCTTGAGGGGCTACTATGGCTACACCTTC.

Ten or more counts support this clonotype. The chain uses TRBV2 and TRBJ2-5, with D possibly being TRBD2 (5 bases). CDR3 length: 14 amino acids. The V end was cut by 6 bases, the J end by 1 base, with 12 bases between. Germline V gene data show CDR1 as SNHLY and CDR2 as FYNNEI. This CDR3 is CASSPVATQETQYF. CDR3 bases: TGTGCCAGCAGCCCCGTAGCGACCCAAGAGACCCAGTACTTC.

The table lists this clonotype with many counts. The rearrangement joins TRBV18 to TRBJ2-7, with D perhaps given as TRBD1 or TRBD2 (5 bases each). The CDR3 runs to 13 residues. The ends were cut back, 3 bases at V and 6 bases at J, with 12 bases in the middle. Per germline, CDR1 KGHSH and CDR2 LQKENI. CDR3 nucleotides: TGTGCCAGCTCACCGGGACGATGGTCCGAGCAGTACTTC. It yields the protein CASSPGRWSEQYF.